The 25 T cell receptor beta chains listed next were all sequenced from one sample in a study of metastatic and nonmetastatic thyroid tumors. From the PCR reads, TCRdb re-called clones with MiXCR. The table has around 31,000 clones, 20% to 25% seen once; the top ten hold around 3%. Thyroid surgery was preceded by no treatment in any patient. Sequencing was done on a sample of tumor tissue. The receptors come from a male donor with papillary thyroid cancer or a benign thyroid nodule (not recorded which). Some clones in this sample may be carry-over from other donors' samples.

This clone is labeled medium-sized. This chain joins TRBV28 and TRBJ1-1; D is ambiguous. Trimming shortened V by 11 bases and J by 3 bases, and 25 bases separated the two germline ends. This CDR3 is built from 16 residues. Germline lookup yields CDR1 MDHEN and CDR2 SYDVKM. The CDR3 region is CACTPVGGKSYTEAFF. CDR3 in DNA: TGTGCCTGCACCCCTGTTGGTGGGAAAAGTTACACTGAAGCTTTCTTT.

This clone was counted between two and nine times. The gene calls are TRBV7-9 and TRBJ1-1; D gene uncertain. There are 12 residues in the CDR3. V lost 3 bases and J lost 2, with 4 bases in between. CDR1 and CDR2 from the germline V gene are SEHNR and FQNEAQ (reference sequence). CDR3 nucleotides: TGTGCCAGCAGCTTTGGCAACACTGAAGCTTTCTTT. It yields the protein CASSFGNTEAFF.

This clone was detected many times. The chain has TRBV27 and TRBJ1-5; TRBD1 might be the D (6 bases). V was shortened by 6 bases and J by 0 bases, with 12 bases between the two germline ends. Germline V gives CDR1 MNHEY, CDR2 SMNVEV (reference sequence). This CDR3 has 15 residues. Here the CDR3 DNA reads TGTGCCAGCAGACAGGGAGGACATAGCAATCAGCCCCAGCATTTT. Encoded protein: CASRQGGHSNQPQHF.

This clone was seen a few times. An end of the junction differs from the germline gene, which may be a read error. The V call is TRBV2, the J call TRBJ1-5; D remains unclear. The CDR3 extends over 13 amino acids. The germline gives CDR1 SNHLY, CDR2 FYNNEI. The CDR3 loop reads CASESYSSQPQHF. The CDR3 DNA reads TGTGCCAGCGAATCCTATAGCAGTCAGCCCCAGCATTTT.

At least ten counts were recorded for this clone. This chain joins TRBV28 and TRBJ2-6; TRBD2 is a possible D gene (7 bases). The CDR3 extends over 19 amino acids. The germline V gene has CDR1 MDHEN and CDR2 SYDVKM. V was cut by 3 bases and J by 0 bases, with 18 bases left in between. This CDR3 is CASSFAGASLSSGANVLTF. The CDR3 coding sequence is TGTGCCAGCAGTTTTGCGGGGGCGTCCTTAAGCTCTGGGGCCAACGTCCTGACTTTC.

This clone was observed a few times. This may be a read error: a much more frequent sequence differs by one nucleotide. This sequence joins TRBV28 and TRBJ1-2; D is undetermined. Trimming shortened V by 6 bases and J by 4 bases, and 6 bases separated the two germline ends. This CDR3 is 11 amino acids long. The germline CDR1 and CDR2 sequences are MDHEN and SYDVKM. CDR3 nucleotide sequence: TGTGCCAGCAGAGGACTCTATGGCTACACCTTC. As protein: CASRGLYGYTF.

This clone was recorded at least ten times. The chain joins TRBV7-8 to TRBJ2-3, with D perhaps TRBD2 (5 bases). CDR1 and CDR2 from the germline V gene are SGHVS and FQNEAQ. The CDR3 has 12 residues. V dropped 2 bases and J dropped 9 bases, with 9 bases sitting between them. As DNA, the CDR3 is TGTGCCAGCAGCTTATCTAGCAGCACGCAGTATTTT. This codes for CASSLSSSTQYF.

In this sample, this clone turned up many times. This CDR3 is CASSDIVGGEAFF. CDR3 DNA: TGTGCCAGCAGCGACATAGTCGGGGGTGAAGCTTTCTTT. This sequence joins TRBV5-4 and TRBJ1-1; a possible D gene is TRBD1 (5 bases). This CDR3 is 13 amino acids long. Trimming pared 4 bases from V and 7 bases from J, leaving 14 bases between. Germline V gene sequence: CDR1 SGHNT, CDR2 YYREEE (reference sequence).

This clone showed up many times. This sequence may be a read error, since a much larger clone differs from it by one base. The genes are TRBV7-2 and TRBJ2-1; 11 bases align to TRBD2. The germline gives CDR1 SGHTA, CDR2 FQGNSA. V shed 7 bases, J shed 9 bases, and the junction held 8 bases outside the gene matches. The CDR3 runs 14 residues. The CDR3 is CASIIGTSGGEQFF. The CDR3 DNA reads TGTGCCAGCATCATCGGGACTAGCGGAGGTGAGCAGTTCTTC. Combining the CDR3 with reference TRBV7-2 and TRBJ2-1 gives the whole variable domain GAGVSQSPSNKVTEKGKDVELRCDPISGHTALYWYRQSLGQGLEFLIYFQGNSAPDKSGLPSDRFSAERTGGSVSTLTIQRTQQEDSAVYLCASIIGTSGGEQFFGPGTRLTVL.

This clone was seen at least ten times. The V gene is TRBV20-1, the J gene TRBJ1-1; TRBD1 matches 9 bases. This CDR3 comprises 13 residues. Germline values: CDR1 DFQATT, CDR2 SNEGSKA (reference sequence). With V trimmed by 0 bases and J by 5 bases, 1 base remained unmatched. CDR3 in amino acids: CSAREGQGTEAFF. The CDR3, as DNA: TGCAGTGCTAGAGAGGGACAGGGAACTGAAGCTTTCTTT.

This clone was recorded many times. The chain links TRBV15 to TRBJ1-5, with D possibly being TRBD1 (5 bases). Germline CDR1 is LNHNV and CDR2 is YYDKDF (reference sequence). This CDR3 is 18 amino acids long. Trimming left V 0 bases short and J 1 base short, with 16 bases between. CDR3 sequence (DNA): TGTGCCACCAGCAGAGACCCTTTCTGGGGCAAGAGCAATCAGCCCCAGCATTTT. Its translation is CATSRDPFWGKSNQPQHF.

This clone turned up a few times. This may be a read error, as it is one base from a much larger clone. The rearrangement uses TRBV5-6 and TRBJ2-7, with D maybe TRBD2 (5 bases). Germline CDR1 SGHDT, CDR2 YYEEEE. This CDR3 has 14 residues. The CDR3 protein is CAISRGPTGYEQYF. CDR3 bases: TGTGCCATCAGCCGGGGTCCTACCGGGTACGAGCAGTACTTC.

This clone was recorded at least ten times. The V call is TRBV28, the J call TRBJ2-3; 10 nucleotides match TRBD2. CDR1 and CDR2 (germline): MDHEN, SYDVKM. The CDR3 spans 14 residues. V lost 7 bases and J lost 3; bases outside the gene matches: 4. CDR3 amino acids: CASTASGGTDTQYF. DNA for the CDR3: TGTGCCAGCACCGCTAGCGGGGGAACAGATACGCAGTATTTT.

On this clone itself: Since a much larger clone is just one base distant, this may be a read error. V is TRBV5-6 and J is TRBJ2-6, with 8 bases identical to TRBD2. Germline CDR1 SGHDT, CDR2 YYEEEE. The CDR3 totals 17 residues. Trimming took 6 bases from V and 0 from J; bases not matched to a gene: 8. The CDR3 here is CASIPIAGNSGANVLTF. CDR3 nucleotide sequence: TGTGCCAGCATCCCCATAGCGGGGAACTCTGGGGCCAACGTCCTGACTTTC.

This clone was seen many times. The chain carries TRBV9 and TRBJ2-5; the D gene is possibly TRBD2 (5 bases). This CDR3 contains 13 residues. Germline V CDR1 and CDR2: SGDLS, YYNGEE. V was cut by 0 bases and J by 5 bases, with 8 bases left in between. CDR3 DNA sequence: TGTGCCAGCAGCGTAGGGCCGGGGGAGACCCAGTACTTC. Encoded protein: CASSVGPGETQYF. Full variable domain (outside the CDR3, taken from reference TRBV9 and TRBJ2-5): DSGVTQTPKHLITATGQRVTLRCSPRSGDLSVYWYQQSLDQGLQFLIQYYNGEERAKGNILERFSAQQFPDLHSELNLSSLELGDSALYFCASSVGPGETQYFGPGTRLLVL.

This clone was counted many times. The J gene is TRBJ1-1, the V gene TRBV11-1; no firm D call. The length of the CDR3 is 14 residues. Per germline, CDR1 SGHAT and CDR2 FQDESV (reference sequence). Trimming left V 0 bases short and J 0 bases short, with 5 bases between. The CDR3 region is CASSLARLNTEAFF. The CDR3 DNA reads as TGTGCCAGCAGCTTAGCACGACTGAACACTGAAGCTTTCTTT.

The chain employs TRBV10-3 and TRBJ1-5; D is uncertain. V lost 2 bases to trimming and J lost 5 bases, with 4 bases between them. The germline V gene has CDR1 ENHRY and CDR2 SYGVKD. This CDR3 has 12 residues. The CDR3 nucleotides read TGTGCCATCAGTGAGAGGGATCAGCCCCAGCATTTT. It specifies CAISERDQPQHF.

This clone has at least ten counts. DNA of the CDR3: TGTGCCAGCAGCTTAGACAGGGGGCGCGGTACTGAAGCTTTCTTT. Its protein is CASSLDRGRGTEAFF. The rearrangement joins TRBV7-9 to TRBJ1-1; TRBD1 matches at 9 bases. Germline V gives CDR1 SEHNR, CDR2 FQNEAQ (reference sequence). The CDR3 runs to 15 residues. V gave up 1 base and J gave up 5 bases; unmatched junction bases: 5.

This clone was counted at least ten times. V usage is TRBV20-1 and J usage is TRBJ1-1; unclear D gene. Trimming removed 0 bases from V and 0 bases from J, with 11 bases in between. CDR3 size: 15 residues. Germline CDR1 and CDR2: DFQATT and SNEGSKA (reference sequence). CDR3 sequence (DNA): TGCAGTGCTAGAGAGGTCGCGTTGATGAACACTGAAGCTTTCTTT. It encodes CSAREVALMNTEAFF.

The chain recombines TRBV3-1 with TRBJ2-2; unclear D gene. V lost 6 bases, J lost 5 bases, and 4 bases lay in between. This CDR3 has 11 residues. The V gene's germline CDR1 is LGHDT and CDR2 YNNKEL (reference sequence). The CDR3 is CASRRTGELFF. CDR3 nucleotide sequence: TGTGCCAGCAGACGAACCGGGGAGCTGTTTTTT.

This clone was recorded many times. The V gene is TRBV11-1, the J gene TRBJ2-7; 8 nucleotides line up with TRBD1. Germline CDR1 is SGHAT and CDR2 is FQDESV (reference sequence). The CDR3 is made up of 18 amino acids. V shed 5 bases, J shed 3 bases, and the junction held 18 bases outside the gene matches. CDR3 loop: CASSPAGGRSRVSYEQYF. The CDR3 nucleotides read TGTGCCAGCAGCCCAGCAGGGGGCAGGTCGCGGGTGAGCTACGAGCAGTACTTC.

This clone was counted at least ten times. The chain links TRBV5-8 to TRBJ2-7, with no clear D. The germline V gene encodes CDR1 SGHTS and CDR2 YDEGEE. V lost 0 bases and J lost 2, with 9 bases in between. The CDR3 loop spans 14 amino acids. The DNA for the CDR3 is TGTGCCAGCAGCTTGGGTCCCGGCCCCTACGAGCAGTACTTC. Protein product: CASSLGPGPYEQYF. Supplemented by reference TRBV5-8 and TRBJ2-7, the full variable domain reads EAGVTQSPTHLIKTRGQQATLRCSPISGHTSVYWYQQALGLGLQFLLWYDEGEERNRGNFPPRFSGRQFPNYSSELNVNALELEDSALYLCASSLGPGPYEQYFGPGTRLTVT.

In its sample, this clone was seen many times. V is TRBV18 and J is TRBJ1-5; D is undetermined. CDR1 is KGHSH and CDR2 is LQKENI in the germline V gene. There are 12 residues in the CDR3. V was trimmed by 5 bases and J by 5 bases, leaving 7 bases between them. CDR3 in DNA: TGTGCCAGCTCAGTCACAGATCAGCCCCAGCATTTT. This codes for CASSVTDQPQHF.

This clone is termed medium-sized. The chain joins TRBV27 to TRBJ1-6; D unresolved. V dropped 2 bases and J dropped 11 bases, with 10 bases sitting between them. The CDR3 consists of 13 residues. Germline V lookup: CDR1 MNHEY, CDR2 SMNVEV (reference sequence). The CDR3: CASSLRRWAPLHF. For the CDR3, the DNA is TGTGCCAGCAGTTTACGGAGGTGGGCACCCCTCCACTTT.

This clone was seen many times. The chain combines TRBV2 with TRBJ2-3, with 9 bases identical to TRBD2. V lost 6 bases, J lost 0 bases, and 7 bases stayed unmatched. In germline, CDR1 is SNHLY, CDR2 FYNNEI. The CDR3 runs 16 residues. CDR3 residues: CASRAGLAASTDTQYF. In DNA form, the CDR3 reads TGTGCCAGCAGAGCGGGACTAGCAGCTAGCACAGATACGCAGTATTTT.